This T cell receptor beta chain was captured in a study of blood T cells in healthy people across ages. Whole-study context: T cells yielded about one barcoded beta molecule per two cells through template switching.

Germline V CDR1 and CDR2: LNHNV, YYDKDF (reference sequence). The CDR3 extends over 14 amino acids. Using a J-beta primer mix together with a sample-barcoded 5' primer, a second PCR was run for about 6 to 12 cycles. TCRdb re-derived calls from the 5' RACE reads in MiXCR, one entry per CDR3 protein. The table includes 1.2 million to 1.5 million distinct CDR3 sequences, approximately 40% detected once. Sequencing was performed on blood. The sequence derives from a woman under 30 in good health. The chain joins TRBV15 to TRBJ2-5, with D tentatively TRBD1 or TRBD2 (7 bases each). The DNA end lines up better with TRBJ2-7; the J call may be wrong. CDR3 sequence (DNA): TGTGCCACCAGCAGAAGCGGGACAGTTTACGAGCAGTACTTC. Translated, it gives CATSRSGTVYEQYF.